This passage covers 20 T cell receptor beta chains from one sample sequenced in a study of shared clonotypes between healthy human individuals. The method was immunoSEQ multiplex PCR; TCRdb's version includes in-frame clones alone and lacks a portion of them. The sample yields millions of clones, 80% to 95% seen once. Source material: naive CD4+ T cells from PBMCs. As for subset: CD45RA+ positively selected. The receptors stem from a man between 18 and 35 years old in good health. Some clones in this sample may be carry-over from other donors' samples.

CDR3 coding DNA: TGTGCCAGCAGTTTCGGATCGGTGGGGGACAATGAGCAGTTCTTC. It yields the protein CASSFGSVGDNEQFF. The chain couples TRBV28 to TRBJ2-1; possibly TRBD1 or TRBD2 for D (5 bases each). The germline V gene has CDR1 MDHEN and CDR2 SYDVKM. The CDR3 is 15 residues long. The V end lost 3 bases, the J end lost 5 bases, and 14 bases lay between the germline ends. The whole variable domain, filled in from reference TRBV28 and TRBJ2-1, reads DVKVTQSSRYLVKRTGEKVFLECVQDMDHENMFWYRQDPGLGLRLIYFSYDVKMKEKGDIPEGYSVSREKKERFSLILESASTNQTSMYLCASSFGSVGDNEQFFGPGTRLTVL.

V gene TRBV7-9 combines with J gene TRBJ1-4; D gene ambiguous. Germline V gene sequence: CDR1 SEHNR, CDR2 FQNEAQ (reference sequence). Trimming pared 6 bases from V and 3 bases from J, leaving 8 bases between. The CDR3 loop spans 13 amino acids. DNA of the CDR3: TGTGCCAGCAGACGTGGGGCTAATGAAAAACTGTTTTTT. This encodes CASRRGANEKLFF.

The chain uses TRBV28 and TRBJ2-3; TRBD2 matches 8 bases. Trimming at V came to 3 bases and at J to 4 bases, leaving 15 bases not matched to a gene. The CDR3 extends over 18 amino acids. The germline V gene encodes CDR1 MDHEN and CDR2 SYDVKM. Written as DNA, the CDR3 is TGTGCCAGCAGTTTCGGGGTAACGGCGGGAGGAATAGCAGATACGCAGTATTTT. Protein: CASSFGVTAGGIADTQYF.

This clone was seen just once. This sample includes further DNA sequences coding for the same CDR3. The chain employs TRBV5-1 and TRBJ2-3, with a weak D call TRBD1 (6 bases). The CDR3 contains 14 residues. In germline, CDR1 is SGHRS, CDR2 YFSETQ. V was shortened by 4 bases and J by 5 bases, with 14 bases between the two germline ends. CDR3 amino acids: CASSLGTRGDTQYF. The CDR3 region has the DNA TGCGCCAGCAGCCTCGGGACAAGGGGAGATACGCAGTATTTT.

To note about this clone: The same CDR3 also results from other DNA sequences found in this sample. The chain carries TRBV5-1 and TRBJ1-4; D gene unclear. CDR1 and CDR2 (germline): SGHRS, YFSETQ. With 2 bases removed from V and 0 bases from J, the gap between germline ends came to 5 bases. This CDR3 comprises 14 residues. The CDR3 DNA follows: TGCGCCAGCAGCTTCTCGGCAACTAATGAAAAACTGTTTTTT. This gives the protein CASSFSATNEKLFF.

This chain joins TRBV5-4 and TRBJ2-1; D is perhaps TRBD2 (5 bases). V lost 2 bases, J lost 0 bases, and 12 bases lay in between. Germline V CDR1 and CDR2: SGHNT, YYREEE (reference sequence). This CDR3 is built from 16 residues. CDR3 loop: CASSFPWESSYNEQFF. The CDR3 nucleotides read TGTGCCAGCAGCTTTCCTTGGGAGAGCTCCTACAATGAGCAGTTCTTC. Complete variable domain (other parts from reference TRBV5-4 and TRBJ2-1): ETGVTQSPTHLIKTRGQQVTLRCSSQSGHNTVSWYQQALGQGPQFIFQYYREEENGRGNFPPRFSGLQFPNYSSELNVNALELDDSALYLCASSFPWESSYNEQFFGPGTRLTVL.

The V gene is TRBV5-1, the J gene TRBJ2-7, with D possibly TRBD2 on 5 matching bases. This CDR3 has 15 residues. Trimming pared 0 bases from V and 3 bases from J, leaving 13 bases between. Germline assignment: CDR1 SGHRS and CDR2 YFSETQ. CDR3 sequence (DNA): TGCGCCAGCAGCTTGGGGGCGGGTGCGAACTACGAGCAGTACTTC. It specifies CASSLGAGANYEQYF.

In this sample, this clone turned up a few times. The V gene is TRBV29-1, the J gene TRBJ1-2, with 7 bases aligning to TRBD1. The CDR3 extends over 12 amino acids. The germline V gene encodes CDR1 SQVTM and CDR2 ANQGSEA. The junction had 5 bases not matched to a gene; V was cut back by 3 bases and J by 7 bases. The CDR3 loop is CSVDVAGGGYTF. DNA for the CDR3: TGCAGCGTTGATGTGGCAGGGGGTGGCTACACCTTC.

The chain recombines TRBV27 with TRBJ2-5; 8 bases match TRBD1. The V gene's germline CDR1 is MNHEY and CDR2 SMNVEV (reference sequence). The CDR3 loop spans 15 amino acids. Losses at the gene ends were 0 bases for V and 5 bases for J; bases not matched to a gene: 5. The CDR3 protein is CASSLSPGGIETQYF. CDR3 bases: TGTGCCAGCAGTTTATCGCCAGGGGGCATTGAGACCCAGTACTTC.

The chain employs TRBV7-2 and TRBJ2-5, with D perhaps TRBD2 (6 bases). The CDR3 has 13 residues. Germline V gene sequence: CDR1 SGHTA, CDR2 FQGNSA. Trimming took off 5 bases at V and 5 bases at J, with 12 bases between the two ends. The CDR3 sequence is CASSQRGRETQYF. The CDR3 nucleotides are TGTGCCAGCAGCCAACGTGGGAGGGAGACCCAGTACTTC.

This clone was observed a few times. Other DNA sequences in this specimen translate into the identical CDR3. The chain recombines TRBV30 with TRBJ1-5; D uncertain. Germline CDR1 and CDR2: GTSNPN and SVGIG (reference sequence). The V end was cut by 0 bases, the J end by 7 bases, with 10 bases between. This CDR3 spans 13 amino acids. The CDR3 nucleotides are TGTGCCTGGAGTGTAGAGGGAAGGCAGCCCCAGCATTTT. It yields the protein CAWSVEGRQPQHF.

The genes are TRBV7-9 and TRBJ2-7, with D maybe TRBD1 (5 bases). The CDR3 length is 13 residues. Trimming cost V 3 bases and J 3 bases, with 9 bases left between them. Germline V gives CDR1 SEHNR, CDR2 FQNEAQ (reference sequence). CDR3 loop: CASSFLDSYEQYF. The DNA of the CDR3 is TGTGCCAGCAGCTTCCTAGACAGCTACGAGCAGTACTTC.

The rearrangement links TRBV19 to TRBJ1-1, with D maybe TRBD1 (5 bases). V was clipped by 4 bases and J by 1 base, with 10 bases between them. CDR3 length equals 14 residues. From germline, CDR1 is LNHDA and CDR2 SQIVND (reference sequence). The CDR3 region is CASSNVDKNTEAFF. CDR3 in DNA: TGTGCCAGTAGTAACGTGGACAAGAACACTGAAGCTTTCTTT.

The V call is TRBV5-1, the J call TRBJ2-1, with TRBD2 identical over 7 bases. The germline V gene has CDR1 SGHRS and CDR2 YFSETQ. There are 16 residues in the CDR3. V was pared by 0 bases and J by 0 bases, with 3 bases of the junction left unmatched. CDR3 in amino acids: CASSLVLADSYNEQFF. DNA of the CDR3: TGCGCCAGCAGCTTGGTGCTAGCGGACTCCTACAATGAGCAGTTCTTC. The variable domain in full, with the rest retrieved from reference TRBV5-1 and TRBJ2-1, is KAGVTQTPRYLIKTRGQQVTLSCSPISGHRSVSWYQQTPGQGLQFLFEYFSETQRNKGNFPGRFSGRQFSNSRSEMNVSTLELGDSALYLCASSLVLADSYNEQFFGPGTRLTVL.

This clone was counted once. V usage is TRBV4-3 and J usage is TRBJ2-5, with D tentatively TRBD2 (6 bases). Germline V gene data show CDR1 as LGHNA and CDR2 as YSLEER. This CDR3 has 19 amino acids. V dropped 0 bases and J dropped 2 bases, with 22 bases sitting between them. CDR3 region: CASSQDIGLRRVIQETQYF. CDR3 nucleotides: TGCGCCAGCAGCCAAGATATAGGGCTTCGGAGGGTCATACAAGAGACCCAGTACTTC.

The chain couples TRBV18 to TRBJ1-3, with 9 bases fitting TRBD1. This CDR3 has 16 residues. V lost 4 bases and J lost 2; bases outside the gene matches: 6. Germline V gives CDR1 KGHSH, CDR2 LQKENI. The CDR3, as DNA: TGTGCCAGCTCACTGGGACAGGGTTTGGCTGGAAACACCATATATTTT. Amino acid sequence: CASSLGQGLAGNTIYF.

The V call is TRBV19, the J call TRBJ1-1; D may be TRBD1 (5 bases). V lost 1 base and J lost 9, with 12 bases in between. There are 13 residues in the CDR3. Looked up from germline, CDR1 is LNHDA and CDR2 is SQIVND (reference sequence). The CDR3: CASSIAGGGQAFF. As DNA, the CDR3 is TGTGCCAGTAGTATAGCGGGGGGAGGCCAAGCTTTCTTT.

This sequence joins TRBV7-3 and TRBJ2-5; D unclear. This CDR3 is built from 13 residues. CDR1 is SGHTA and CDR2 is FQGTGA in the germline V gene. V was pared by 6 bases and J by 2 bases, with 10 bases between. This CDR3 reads CASSVGLQETQYF. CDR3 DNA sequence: TGTGCCAGCAGTGTGGGGTTACAAGAGACCCAGTACTTC. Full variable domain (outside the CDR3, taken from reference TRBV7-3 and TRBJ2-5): GAGVSQTPSNKVTEKGKYVELRCDPISGHTALYWYRQSLGQGPEFLIYFQGTGAADDSGLPNDRFFAVRPEGSVSTLKIQRTERGDSAVYLCASSVGLQETQYFGPGTRLLVL.

The CDR3 is CASSLARRGYTF. CDR3 nucleotides: TGTGCCAGCAGCTTAGCGCGGCGGGGCTACACCTTC. The V call is TRBV7-2, the J call TRBJ1-2, with unresolved D. Trimming took off 0 bases at V and 8 bases at J, with 7 bases between the two ends. Germline V CDR1 and CDR2: SGHTA, FQGNSA. This CDR3 contains 12 residues.

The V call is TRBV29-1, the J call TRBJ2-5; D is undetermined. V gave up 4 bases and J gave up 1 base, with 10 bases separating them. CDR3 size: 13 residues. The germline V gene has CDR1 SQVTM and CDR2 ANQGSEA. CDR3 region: CSVAPLFQETQYF. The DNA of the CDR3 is TGCAGCGTTGCTCCGTTGTTCCAAGAGACCCAGTACTTC.